The rows below give T cell receptor beta chains drawn from one sample of a study of T cells after yellow fever vaccination. Each CDR3 protein is one row after TCRdb ran MiXCR on the 5' RACE reads. The sample includes fewer than 450,000 distinct CDR3 sequences, about 4% of them seen just once. This specimen was PBMCs, taken 5 days after the yellow fever booster vaccination. These receptors were collected from a man between 18 and 29 years old who received the YFV17D yellow fever vaccine. CDR3s include the opening cysteine and the closing phenylalanine or tryptophan. Fields, in order: V gene, J gene, D gene, clone size, CDR3 protein, CDR3 DNA. The D gene is left open where the match is weak. A row's size may be missing; if present it is once, few, many or a size class.

v_call: TRBV5-4; j_call: TRBJ1-2; d_call: TRBD1; clone_size: few; cdr3_aa: CASSWGQPPLGYTF; cdr3_nt: TGTGCCAGCAGCTGGGGACAGCCCCCCCTTGGCTACACCTTC
v_call: TRBV12-3/TRBV12-4; j_call: TRBJ2-3; d_call: .; clone_size: .; cdr3_aa: CASSLELGGEDTQYF; cdr3_nt: TGTGCCAGCAGTTTAGAACTAGGAGGGGAAGATACGCAGTATTTT
v_call: TRBV6-5; j_call: TRBJ1-6; d_call: TRBD1; clone_size: .; cdr3_aa: CASSDPGQGANSPLHF; cdr3_nt: TGTGCCAGCAGTGATCCCGGGCAGGGGGCTAATTCACCCCTCCACTTT
v_call: TRBV6-5; j_call: TRBJ1-6; d_call: .; clone_size: .; cdr3_aa: CASSFRAPGGSPLHF; cdr3_nt: TGTGCCAGCAGCTTCCGGGCGCCGGGGGGTTCACCCCTCCACTTT
v_call: TRBV4-2; j_call: TRBJ1-4; d_call: .; clone_size: many; cdr3_aa: CASSQELGASEKLFF; cdr3_nt: TGTGCCAGCAGCCAAGAGCTAGGGGCGAGTGAAAAACTGTTTTTT
v_call: TRBV7-2; j_call: TRBJ2-1; d_call: .; clone_size: few; cdr3_aa: CASSFLESSYNEQFF; cdr3_nt: TGTGCCAGCAGCTTTCTAGAAAGCTCCTACAATGAGCAGTTCTTC
v_call: TRBV20-1; j_call: TRBJ2-3; d_call: TRBD2; clone_size: many; cdr3_aa: CSAIFYSGGAKDTQYF; cdr3_nt: TGCAGTGCTATTTTCTACAGCGGGGGGGCTAAAGATACGCAGTATTTT
v_call: TRBV19; j_call: TRBJ2-5; d_call: TRBD1; clone_size: few; cdr3_aa: CASMDRGETQYF; cdr3_nt: TGTGCCAGTATGGACAGGGGAGAGACCCAGTACTTC
v_call: TRBV7-2; j_call: TRBJ2-4; d_call: TRBD1; clone_size: many; cdr3_aa: CASSITGVKNIQYF; cdr3_nt: TGTGCCAGCAGCATTACAGGGGTCAAAAACATTCAGTACTTC
v_call: TRBV27; j_call: TRBJ1-2; d_call: .; clone_size: .; cdr3_aa: CASSFGPSYGYTF; cdr3_nt: TGTGCCAGCAGTTTCGGTCCCTCCTATGGCTACACCTTC
v_call: TRBV12-3/TRBV12-4; j_call: TRBJ2-3; d_call: .; clone_size: many; cdr3_aa: CASRGSSADTQYF; cdr3_nt: TGTGCCAGCAGGGGGTCTAGTGCCGATACGCAGTATTTT
v_call: TRBV7-2; j_call: TRBJ2-6; d_call: .; clone_size: many; cdr3_aa: CANAEIPSSGANVLTF; cdr3_nt: TGTGCCAACGCAGAGATACCCAGCTCTGGGGCCAACGTCCTGACTTTC
v_call: TRBV9; j_call: TRBJ2-1; d_call: .; clone_size: many; cdr3_aa: CASSREGGYNEQFF; cdr3_nt: TGTGCCAGCAGCCGCGAGGGGGGGTATAATGAGCAGTTCTTC
v_call: TRBV18; j_call: TRBJ1-4; d_call: .; clone_size: many; cdr3_aa: CASSPRRATNEKLFF; cdr3_nt: TGTGCCAGCTCACCCCGGCGGGCAACTAATGAAAAACTGTTTTTT